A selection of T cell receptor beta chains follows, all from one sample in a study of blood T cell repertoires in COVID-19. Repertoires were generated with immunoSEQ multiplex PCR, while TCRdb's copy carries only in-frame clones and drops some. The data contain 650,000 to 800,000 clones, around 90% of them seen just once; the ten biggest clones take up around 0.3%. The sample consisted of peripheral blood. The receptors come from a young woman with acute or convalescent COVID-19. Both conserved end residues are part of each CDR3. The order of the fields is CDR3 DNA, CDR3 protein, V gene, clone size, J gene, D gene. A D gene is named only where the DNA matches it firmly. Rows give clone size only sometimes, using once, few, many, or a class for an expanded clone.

CDR3 DNA: TGTGCCAGCAGTGAAGGAACGTCAGTCGAGCCCCAGCATTTT
CDR3 protein: CASSEGTSVEPQHF
V gene: TRBV6-1
clone size: few
J gene: TRBJ1-5
D gene: NA

CDR3 DNA: TGTGCCAGCAGTTTATACTCTCAGGGGACCGGGGAGCTGTTTTTT
CDR3 protein: CASSLYSQGTGELFF
V gene: TRBV6-6
clone size: NA
J gene: TRBJ2-2
D gene: NA

CDR3 DNA: TGTGCCACCAGTGATGCGGACAGGGAGGACTATGGCTACACCTTC
CDR3 protein: CATSDADREDYGYTF
V gene: TRBV24-1
clone size: NA
J gene: TRBJ1-2
D gene: TRBD1

CDR3 DNA: TGTGCCAGCGCAAGAGACAGTTCGGGAGATACGCAGTATTTT
CDR3 protein: CASARDSSGDTQYF
V gene: TRBV25-1
clone size: NA
J gene: TRBJ2-3
D gene: NA

CDR3 DNA: TGCGCCAGCAGCTTTTCAGGGGGCCCCGGGGCAGATACGCAGTATTTT
CDR3 protein: CASSFSGGPGADTQYF
V gene: TRBV5-1
clone size: NA
J gene: TRBJ2-3
D gene: TRBD1

CDR3 DNA: TGTGCCAGCAGTTACAAGGGGTACTACTACGAGCAGTACTTC
CDR3 protein: CASSYKGYYYEQYF
V gene: TRBV6-6
clone size: NA
J gene: TRBJ2-7
D gene: NA

CDR3 DNA: TGTGCCAGCAGCTATAGGGGGCGAGGGGGCTCCTATAATTCACCCCTCCACTTT
CDR3 protein: CASSYRGRGGSYNSPLHF
V gene: TRBV14
clone size: NA
J gene: TRBJ1-6
D gene: TRBD1

CDR3 DNA: TGCGCCAGCAGCCCCGGGACTCTAGACACAGATACGCAGTATTTT
CDR3 protein: CASSPGTLDTDTQYF
V gene: TRBV5-1
clone size: NA
J gene: TRBJ2-3
D gene: NA

CDR3 DNA: TGTGCCAGCAGCCCGAGACGACAGGGAAACACTGAAGCTTTCTTT
CDR3 protein: CASSPRRQGNTEAFF
V gene: TRBV7-9
clone size: NA
J gene: TRBJ1-1
D gene: TRBD1

CDR3 DNA: TGTGCCACCAGTGATTTGGAGACAGGAAGCTACAATGAGCAGTTCTTC
CDR3 protein: CATSDLETGSYNEQFF
V gene: TRBV24-1
clone size: NA
J gene: TRBJ2-1
D gene: NA

CDR3 DNA: TGTGCCAGCAGCTTGCCGGCGGGGGGTTTGGATTCACCCCTCCACTTT
CDR3 protein: CASSLPAGGLDSPLHF
V gene: TRBV5-6
clone size: few
J gene: TRBJ1-6
D gene: NA

CDR3 DNA: TGTGCTAGTGGTTTTTCCCCCACTTTTAATGAAGCTTTCTTT
CDR3 protein: CASGFSPTFNEAFF
V gene: TRBV12-5
clone size: NA
J gene: TRBJ1-1
D gene: NA

CDR3 DNA: TGTGCCAGCAGTGACCCCAAGGGGCAGCCCCAGCATTTT
CDR3 protein: CASSDPKGQPQHF
V gene: TRBV28
clone size: NA
J gene: TRBJ1-5
D gene: NA

CDR3 DNA: TGTGCCAGCAGTGAATTTGGCGAAAAACTGTTTTTT
CDR3 protein: CASSEFGEKLFF
V gene: TRBV25-1
clone size: NA
J gene: TRBJ1-4
D gene: NA

CDR3 DNA: TGTGCCAGCAGCCCGCCGGACAGGAACTATGGCTACACCTTC
CDR3 protein: CASSPPDRNYGYTF
V gene: TRBV3-1/TRBV3-2
clone size: NA
J gene: TRBJ1-2
D gene: TRBD1

CDR3 DNA: TGTGCCAGTAGTATAGATCGGGGTTCGGGCAGCCCTTACTATGGCTACACCTTC
CDR3 protein: CASSIDRGSGSPYYGYTF
V gene: TRBV19
clone size: NA
J gene: TRBJ1-2
D gene: NA

CDR3 DNA: TGTGCCAGCAGTGAAAGTAGGACAGACACCTTCGTGGGTTTCTTT
CDR3 protein: CASSESRTDTFVGFF
V gene: TRBV25-1
clone size: NA
J gene: TRBJ1-1
D gene: NA

CDR3 DNA: TGTGCCAGCACCACTAGGGGGTTCGAGCAGTACTTC
CDR3 protein: CASTTRGFEQYF
V gene: TRBV7-6
clone size: NA
J gene: TRBJ2-7
D gene: NA

CDR3 DNA: TGTGCCGTGGAGGAGAACACCGGGGAGCTGTTTTTT
CDR3 protein: CAVEENTGELFF
V gene: TRBV24-1
clone size: NA
J gene: TRBJ2-2
D gene: NA

CDR3 DNA: TGTGCTAGTGGTTTGCCGGCGGCGGGGGACGGGGAGCTGTTTTTT
CDR3 protein: CASGLPAAGDGELFF
V gene: TRBV12-5
clone size: NA
J gene: TRBJ2-2
D gene: TRBD2

CDR3 DNA: TGTGCCAGCAGTCTCCGCGACAGGGGAGATGAGTACTTC
CDR3 protein: CASSLRDRGDEYF
V gene: TRBV3-1/TRBV3-2
clone size: few
J gene: TRBJ2-7
D gene: TRBD1

CDR3 DNA: TGTGCCAGCAGTTTCCTGGACTCCCCACCGCGGGAGCAGTACTTC
CDR3 protein: CASSFLDSPPREQYF
V gene: TRBV6-5
clone size: NA
J gene: TRBJ2-7
D gene: NA

CDR3 DNA: TGCAGCGTTGAAGATCGGGGCGGGGATAGCACAGATACGCAGTATTTT
CDR3 protein: CSVEDRGGDSTDTQYF
V gene: TRBV29-1
clone size: NA
J gene: TRBJ2-3
D gene: NA

CDR3 DNA: TGTGCCAGCAGCCCCTCCGGGACACCCTCCTCTGGAAACACCATATATTTT
CDR3 protein: CASSPSGTPSSGNTIYF
V gene: TRBV7-2
clone size: NA
J gene: TRBJ1-3
D gene: NA

CDR3 DNA: TGTGCCAGCAGCTTATCCAGGGGTACAAATCAGCCCCAGCATTTT
CDR3 protein: CASSLSRGTNQPQHF
V gene: TRBV7-2
clone size: NA
J gene: TRBJ1-5
D gene: NA

CDR3 DNA: TGTGCCAGCAGCTCCCAGAGGCTGTTTTCTAACTATGGCTACACCTTC
CDR3 protein: CASSSQRLFSNYGYTF
V gene: TRBV7-9
clone size: NA
J gene: TRBJ1-2
D gene: NA

CDR3 DNA: TGTGCCAGCAGCCAAGGACTGGGGGCTCGCTATGGCTACACCTTC
CDR3 protein: CASSQGLGARYGYTF
V gene: TRBV14
clone size: NA
J gene: TRBJ1-2
D gene: NA

CDR3 DNA: TGTGCCAGCAGCCCTTGGAACAGGGGAGATGGAGCGAGAGGCTACACCTTC
CDR3 protein: CASSPWNRGDGARGYTF
V gene: TRBV3-1/TRBV3-2
clone size: NA
J gene: TRBJ1-2
D gene: TRBD1

CDR3 DNA: TGTGCCAGCAGCAAGACAGGGGAGGGATATGAGCAGTTCTTC
CDR3 protein: CASSKTGEGYEQFF
V gene: TRBV7-2
clone size: NA
J gene: TRBJ2-1
D gene: NA

CDR3 DNA: TGCGCCAGCAGCTTGGAGTCTTTGGCCCGAGGTAGCTATGGCTACACCTTC
CDR3 protein: CASSLESLARGSYGYTF
V gene: TRBV5-1
clone size: NA
J gene: TRBJ1-2
D gene: NA

CDR3 DNA: TGTGCCAGCAGCCCAAGAACAGGGGTTGGCTATGGCTACACCTTC
CDR3 protein: CASSPRTGVGYGYTF
V gene: TRBV6-5
clone size: NA
J gene: TRBJ1-2
D gene: TRBD1

CDR3 DNA: TGTGCCAGCAGGGCGGATTTTGCTAACTATGGCTACACCTTC
CDR3 protein: CASRADFANYGYTF
V gene: TRBV28
clone size: NA
J gene: TRBJ1-2
D gene: NA

CDR3 DNA: TGTGCAAGTCCCCTATCAGACAGGGGAGTACAAGCTTTCTTT
CDR3 protein: CASPLSDRGVQAFF
V gene: TRBV12-2
clone size: NA
J gene: TRBJ1-1
D gene: NA

CDR3 DNA: TGTGCCAGCAGCTCCGACACGAACTATGGCTACACCTTC
CDR3 protein: CASSSDTNYGYTF
V gene: TRBV11-2
clone size: NA
J gene: TRBJ1-2
D gene: NA

CDR3 DNA: TGTGCCAGCAGCTTGGGCGGCCAATATAGCAATCAGCCCCAGCATTTT
CDR3 protein: CASSLGGQYSNQPQHF
V gene: TRBV5-6
clone size: NA
J gene: TRBJ1-5
D gene: NA

CDR3 DNA: TGTGCCAGCTCTTGGAGTTCGGAGGGAAACGAGCAGTACTTC
CDR3 protein: CASSWSSEGNEQYF
V gene: TRBV18
clone size: NA
J gene: TRBJ2-7
D gene: NA

CDR3 DNA: TGTGCCAGCAGCCAGCTGACGGACTCCCTGTCAGATACGCAGTATTTT
CDR3 protein: CASSQLTDSLSDTQYF
V gene: TRBV5-6
clone size: NA
J gene: TRBJ2-3
D gene: NA

CDR3 DNA: TGTGCCAGCAGAACCCGGGACAGGACTGAAGCTTTCTTT
CDR3 protein: CASRTRDRTEAFF
V gene: TRBV6-5
clone size: NA
J gene: TRBJ1-1
D gene: TRBD1

CDR3 DNA: TGTGCCAGCAGCCTCCTGTGGCGTGGCAGGGATCGTGGCTACACCTTC
CDR3 protein: CASSLLWRGRDRGYTF
V gene: TRBV14
clone size: once
J gene: TRBJ1-2
D gene: NA

CDR3 DNA: TGTGCCAGCAGCGTAGGACTAGCGGGGGGATCCGTCCATGAGCAGTTCTTC
CDR3 protein: CASSVGLAGGSVHEQFF
V gene: TRBV9
clone size: NA
J gene: TRBJ2-1
D gene: TRBD2

CDR3 DNA: TGTGCCAGCAGCCGAAGGGGCAGTAACTATGGCTACACCTTC
CDR3 protein: CASSRRGSNYGYTF
V gene: TRBV11-1
clone size: NA
J gene: TRBJ1-2
D gene: NA

CDR3 DNA: TGTGCCAGCAGTCCCACCCGGGGGGGGAAAAAAGAGACCCAGTACTTC
CDR3 protein: CASSPTRGGKKETQYF
V gene: TRBV27
clone size: NA
J gene: TRBJ2-5
D gene: TRBD2

CDR3 DNA: TGTGCCAGCAGGTTGGGGCAGGCCTACGAGCAGTACTTC
CDR3 protein: CASRLGQAYEQYF
V gene: TRBV6-5
clone size: NA
J gene: TRBJ2-7
D gene: NA

CDR3 DNA: TGTGCCAGCAGCCCCACCCACAATATGAACACTGAAGCTTTCTTT
CDR3 protein: CASSPTHNMNTEAFF
V gene: TRBV6-4
clone size: NA
J gene: TRBJ1-1
D gene: NA

CDR3 DNA: TGCGCCAGCAGGGGGGAGGACGAAGCCCTTGAAGCTTTCTTT
CDR3 protein: CASRGEDEALEAFF
V gene: TRBV5-1
clone size: NA
J gene: TRBJ1-1
D gene: NA

CDR3 DNA: TGTGCCAGCAACACTGCCGGGAGATCCTATGGCTACACCTTC
CDR3 protein: CASNTAGRSYGYTF
V gene: TRBV5-6
clone size: NA
J gene: TRBJ1-2
D gene: NA

CDR3 DNA: TGTGCCAGCAGCTTGGGGTTAACAAAGTCCCTCGAGCAGTACTTC
CDR3 protein: CASSLGLTKSLEQYF
V gene: TRBV5-6
clone size: NA
J gene: TRBJ2-7
D gene: NA

CDR3 DNA: TGTGCCAGCAGCCAAGCCAGGGCCCTTAGCAATCAGCCCCAGCATTTT
CDR3 protein: CASSQARALSNQPQHF
V gene: TRBV3-1/TRBV3-2
clone size: NA
J gene: TRBJ1-5
D gene: NA

CDR3 DNA: TGTGCCAGCGCCAGGCCAGACGGCGTTGGCCCCATATATTTT
CDR3 protein: CASARPDGVGPIYF
V gene: TRBV27
clone size: NA
J gene: TRBJ1-3
D gene: NA

CDR3 DNA: TGTGCCTGGAACATCCGGTCGGGAGCTGGAAACACCATATATTTT
CDR3 protein: CAWNIRSGAGNTIYF
V gene: TRBV30
clone size: NA
J gene: TRBJ1-3
D gene: NA

CDR3 DNA: TGTGCCAGTAGTATGTCCCGGGACAGGGGGCCGAGCGCCTATGGCTACACCTTC
CDR3 protein: CASSMSRDRGPSAYGYTF
V gene: TRBV19
clone size: NA
J gene: TRBJ1-2
D gene: TRBD1

CDR3 DNA: TGCGCCAGCAGCTTCGGGAGTACTGGAAACACCATATATTTT
CDR3 protein: CASSFGSTGNTIYF
V gene: TRBV5-1
clone size: few
J gene: TRBJ1-3
D gene: NA

CDR3 DNA: TGTGCCAGTAGCTATCGGGACACTGGAAACACCATATATTTT
CDR3 protein: CASSYRDTGNTIYF
V gene: TRBV19
clone size: NA
J gene: TRBJ1-3
D gene: NA

CDR3 DNA: TGTGCCAGCAGCCCCGGACAGGCCTCCTATCACGAGCAGTACTTC
CDR3 protein: CASSPGQASYHEQYF
V gene: TRBV5-8
clone size: NA
J gene: TRBJ2-7
D gene: TRBD1

CDR3 DNA: TGTGCCAGCAGCCCGGACAGCGTCTATGGCTACACCTTC
CDR3 protein: CASSPDSVYGYTF
V gene: TRBV5-4
clone size: once
J gene: TRBJ1-2
D gene: NA

CDR3 DNA: TGTGCCAGCAGCGCGACAACAGATACGCAGTATTTT
CDR3 protein: CASSATTDTQYF
V gene: TRBV9
clone size: NA
J gene: TRBJ2-3
D gene: NA